A selection of T cell receptor beta chains follows, all from one sample in a study of cytomegalovirus exposure and HLA in healthy donors. Libraries were prepared by immunoSEQ multiplex PCR; TCRdb keeps only in-frame clonotypes and omits some of them. The repertoire consists of some 130,000 clones, with roughly 65% occurring once and the leading ten covering less than 12%. The sample was PBMCs. These receptors were collected from a man aged 35 to 55 in good health and CMV-seropositive. Each CDR3 is given with its conserved first and last residue. The D gene is left open where the match is weak. Clone size is given for some rows only: seen once, a few or many times, or a class if the clone is expanded.

clone_size: -
d_call: -
j_call: TRBJ1-4
v_call: TRBV5-4
cdr3_aa: CASSHHSGALDEKLFF
cdr3_nt: TGTGCCAGCAGCCACCACTCAGGGGCTTTAGATGAAAAACTGTTTTTT

clone_size: once
d_call: TRBD1
j_call: TRBJ2-2
v_call: TRBV6-4
cdr3_aa: CASSPDRAYGVEETGELFF
cdr3_nt: TGTGCCAGCAGTCCGGACAGGGCTTACGGGGTGGAGGAGACCGGGGAGCTGTTTTTT

clone_size: medium-sized
d_call: -
j_call: TRBJ2-1
v_call: TRBV11-3
cdr3_aa: CASSSRPGGPFNEQFF
cdr3_nt: TGTGCCAGCAGCTCCCGTCCTGGCGGGCCTTTCAATGAGCAGTTCTTC

clone_size: -
d_call: TRBD1
j_call: TRBJ2-6
v_call: TRBV5-1
cdr3_aa: CASSLEVQGASGANVLTF
cdr3_nt: TGCGCCAGCAGCTTGGAGGTACAGGGGGCTTCTGGGGCCAACGTCCTGACTTTC

clone_size: -
d_call: -
j_call: TRBJ2-2
v_call: TRBV18
cdr3_aa: CASSPLTGLNTGELFF
cdr3_nt: TGTGCCAGCTCACCTCTAACAGGGCTCAACACCGGGGAGCTGTTTTTT

clone_size: -
d_call: -
j_call: TRBJ1-2
v_call: TRBV10-1
cdr3_aa: CAGMGLLYGYTF
cdr3_nt: TGCGCCGGGATGGGACTACTCTATGGCTACACCTTC

clone_size: -
d_call: TRBD2
j_call: TRBJ2-5
v_call: TRBV9
cdr3_aa: CASSVGPSGGQETQYF
cdr3_nt: TGTGCCAGCAGCGTAGGGCCTAGCGGGGGCCAAGAGACCCAGTACTTC

clone_size: few
d_call: TRBD1
j_call: TRBJ2-2
v_call: TRBV5-1
cdr3_aa: CASSLLGQGVTGELFF
cdr3_nt: TGCGCCAGCAGCTTGTTGGGACAGGGTGTAACCGGGGAGCTGTTTTTT

clone_size: few
d_call: -
j_call: TRBJ1-5
v_call: TRBV2
cdr3_aa: CASSGMRFPFIYSNQPQHF
cdr3_nt: TGTGCCAGCAGTGGTATGCGTTTCCCCTTTATTTATAGCAATCAGCCCCAGCATTTT

clone_size: few
d_call: TRBD1
j_call: TRBJ2-7
v_call: TRBV6-5
cdr3_aa: CASSYNGQGYEQYF
cdr3_nt: TGTGCCAGCAGTTACAACGGACAGGGGTACGAGCAGTACTTC

clone_size: -
d_call: TRBD1
j_call: TRBJ1-2
v_call: TRBV19
cdr3_aa: CATAGQGLYGYTF
cdr3_nt: TGTGCCACTGCGGGACAGGGGTTATATGGCTACACCTTC

clone_size: -
d_call: TRBD1
j_call: TRBJ2-5
v_call: TRBV2
cdr3_aa: CASKGASHNRVQETQYF
cdr3_nt: TGTGCCTCCAAGGGGGCTAGCCATAATAGAGTTCAAGAGACCCAGTACTTC

clone_size: -
d_call: -
j_call: TRBJ2-2
v_call: TRBV19
cdr3_aa: CASSNQGTGELFF
cdr3_nt: TGTGCCAGTAGTAATCAGGGGACCGGGGAGCTGTTTTTT

clone_size: -
d_call: -
j_call: TRBJ1-1
v_call: TRBV21-1
cdr3_aa: CASYVTGGRSTEAFF
cdr3_nt: TGTGCCAGCTATGTGACAGGGGGTAGGAGCACTGAAGCTTTCTTT

clone_size: once
d_call: -
j_call: TRBJ2-5
v_call: TRBV5-1
cdr3_aa: CASSLGGIETQYF
cdr3_nt: TGCGCCAGCAGCTTGGGAGGGATAGAGACCCAGTACTTC

clone_size: -
d_call: TRBD1
j_call: TRBJ1-1
v_call: TRBV7-2
cdr3_aa: CASSIYRGAEAFF
cdr3_nt: TGTGCCAGCAGCATCTACAGGGGTGCTGAAGCTTTCTTT

clone_size: -
d_call: -
j_call: TRBJ1-4
v_call: TRBV2
cdr3_aa: CASITDATNEKLFF
cdr3_nt: TGTGCCAGCATTACAGATGCAACTAATGAAAAACTGTTTTTT

clone_size: -
d_call: TRBD1
j_call: TRBJ1-1
v_call: TRBV19
cdr3_aa: CASSMPLGVGDRGAFF
cdr3_nt: TGTGCCAGTAGTATGCCCCTGGGAGTGGGCGACAGGGGTGCTTTCTTT

clone_size: -
d_call: -
j_call: TRBJ1-1
v_call: TRBV11-2
cdr3_aa: CASRADNTEAFF
cdr3_nt: TGTGCCAGCAGGGCAGATAACACTGAAGCTTTCTTT

clone_size: -
d_call: TRBD2
j_call: TRBJ2-5
v_call: TRBV2
cdr3_aa: CASSLQPGTSGETQYF
cdr3_nt: TGTGCCAGCAGTTTACAGCCCGGGACTAGTGGTGAGACCCAGTACTTC

clone_size: -
d_call: TRBD2
j_call: TRBJ2-3
v_call: TRBV6-1
cdr3_aa: CASSGSGSTDTQYF
cdr3_nt: TGTGCCAGCAGCGGAAGCGGGAGTACAGATACGCAGTATTTT

clone_size: -
d_call: -
j_call: TRBJ2-6
v_call: TRBV30
cdr3_aa: CAWSVTGRGSGANVLTF
cdr3_nt: TGTGCCTGGAGTGTAACGGGCCGGGGCTCTGGGGCCAACGTCCTGACTTTC

clone_size: -
d_call: TRBD2
j_call: TRBJ2-5
v_call: TRBV7-2
cdr3_aa: CASSSGLAGTETQYF
cdr3_nt: TGTGCCAGCAGCTCGGGACTAGCGGGAACAGAGACCCAGTACTTC

clone_size: -
d_call: TRBD1
j_call: TRBJ1-2
v_call: TRBV29-1
cdr3_aa: CSVDRQGTATGYTF
cdr3_nt: TGCAGCGTTGACAGACAGGGAACCGCAACGGGCTACACCTTC

clone_size: -
d_call: -
j_call: TRBJ2-2
v_call: TRBV9
cdr3_aa: CASSVAGATGELFF
cdr3_nt: TGTGCCAGCAGCGTAGCAGGGGCCACCGGGGAGCTGTTTTTT

clone_size: once
d_call: TRBD1
j_call: TRBJ2-7
v_call: TRBV5-8
cdr3_aa: CASSFGTGYEQYF
cdr3_nt: TGTGCCAGCAGCTTCGGGACAGGCTACGAGCAGTACTTC

clone_size: -
d_call: -
j_call: TRBJ2-7
v_call: TRBV7-8
cdr3_aa: CASSSRRFDEQYF
cdr3_nt: TGTGCCAGCAGCTCGAGGAGATTCGACGAGCAGTACTTC

clone_size: -
d_call: TRBD2
j_call: TRBJ2-1
v_call: TRBV28
cdr3_aa: CASSLFPSGDSYNEQFF
cdr3_nt: TGTGCCAGCAGTTTATTCCCTAGCGGGGACTCCTACAATGAGCAGTTCTTC

clone_size: once
d_call: TRBD2
j_call: TRBJ2-7
v_call: TRBV28
cdr3_aa: CASSSPWGTRGPYEQYF
cdr3_nt: TGTGCCAGCAGTTCCCCCTGGGGGACTAGAGGCCCCTACGAGCAGTACTTC

clone_size: -
d_call: -
j_call: TRBJ2-7
v_call: TRBV11-2
cdr3_aa: CASSSGGSDYEQYF
cdr3_nt: TGTGCCAGCAGCTCGGGTGGGTCAGACTACGAGCAGTACTTC

clone_size: -
d_call: TRBD1
j_call: TRBJ1-6
v_call: TRBV18
cdr3_aa: CASSPPGTDNSPLHF
cdr3_nt: TGTGCCAGCTCACCACCTGGGACAGATAATTCACCCCTCCACTTT

clone_size: -
d_call: TRBD1
j_call: TRBJ1-2
v_call: TRBV5-4
cdr3_aa: CASSLGFTGVGGYTF
cdr3_nt: TGTGCCAGCAGCTTAGGATTTACAGGGGTTGGGGGCTACACCTTC

clone_size: -
d_call: TRBD1
j_call: TRBJ2-3
v_call: TRBV6-5
cdr3_aa: CASSYGYRGGTDTQYF
cdr3_nt: TGTGCCAGCAGTTATGGGTACAGGGGAGGCACAGATACGCAGTATTTT

clone_size: -
d_call: TRBD1
j_call: TRBJ1-2
v_call: TRBV7-3
cdr3_aa: CASSWGAGQGANGYTF
cdr3_nt: TGTGCCAGCAGCTGGGGGGCGGGACAGGGGGCGAATGGCTACACCTTC

clone_size: -
d_call: TRBD2
j_call: TRBJ2-5
v_call: TRBV14
cdr3_aa: CASSQGNSGSRGETQYF
cdr3_nt: TGTGCCAGCAGCCAAGGGAATAGCGGGAGTAGGGGAGAGACCCAGTACTTC

clone_size: -
d_call: TRBD2
j_call: TRBJ2-1
v_call: TRBV7-2
cdr3_aa: CASSFGTGGGYNEQFF
cdr3_nt: TGTGCCAGCAGCTTCGGCACGGGAGGAGGGTACAATGAGCAGTTCTTC

clone_size: -
d_call: TRBD2
j_call: TRBJ2-7
v_call: TRBV27
cdr3_aa: CASSVSGGGISYEQYF
cdr3_nt: TGTGCCAGCAGTGTTAGCGGGGGGGGGATATCCTACGAGCAGTACTTC

clone_size: -
d_call: -
j_call: TRBJ2-5
v_call: TRBV11-1
cdr3_aa: CASSFWGEGETQYF
cdr3_nt: TGTGCCAGCAGCTTTTGGGGTGAGGGAGAGACCCAGTACTTC

clone_size: -
d_call: TRBD1
j_call: TRBJ1-2
v_call: TRBV11-2
cdr3_aa: CASSPWDRGSYGYTF
cdr3_nt: TGTGCCAGCAGCCCCTGGGACAGGGGGTCCTATGGCTACACCTTC

clone_size: -
d_call: -
j_call: TRBJ2-7
v_call: TRBV6-1
cdr3_aa: CASSEALPGGASSYEQYF
cdr3_nt: TGTGCCAGCAGTGAAGCCCTGCCGGGGGGCGCGAGCTCCTACGAGCAGTACTTC

clone_size: -
d_call: TRBD1
j_call: TRBJ2-7
v_call: TRBV6-5
cdr3_aa: CASSYGTGSSYEQYF
cdr3_nt: TGTGCCAGCAGTTACGGGACAGGGAGCTCCTACGAGCAGTACTTC

clone_size: -
d_call: TRBD2
j_call: TRBJ2-7
v_call: TRBV28
cdr3_aa: CASSHGGGGYEQYF
cdr3_nt: TGTGCCAGCAGCCACGGAGGCGGGGGCTACGAGCAGTACTTC

clone_size: once
d_call: TRBD2
j_call: TRBJ2-3
v_call: TRBV10-3
cdr3_aa: CAISERSRENADTQYF
cdr3_nt: TGTGCCATCAGTGAGAGATCGCGGGAGAATGCAGATACGCAGTATTTT

clone_size: -
d_call: TRBD1
j_call: TRBJ1-2
v_call: TRBV7-3
cdr3_aa: CASSSGQGASGYTF
cdr3_nt: TGTGCCAGCAGCTCCGGACAGGGGGCAAGTGGCTACACCTTC

clone_size: -
d_call: -
j_call: TRBJ1-2
v_call: TRBV6-5
cdr3_aa: CASSYESGFNYGYTF
cdr3_nt: TGTGCCAGCAGTTACGAATCAGGGTTTAACTATGGCTACACCTTC

clone_size: -
d_call: TRBD2
j_call: TRBJ2-1
v_call: TRBV7-9
cdr3_aa: CASSQRGLAGGTRFF
cdr3_nt: TGTGCCAGCAGCCAGAGAGGACTAGCGGGAGGTACCCGGTTCTTC